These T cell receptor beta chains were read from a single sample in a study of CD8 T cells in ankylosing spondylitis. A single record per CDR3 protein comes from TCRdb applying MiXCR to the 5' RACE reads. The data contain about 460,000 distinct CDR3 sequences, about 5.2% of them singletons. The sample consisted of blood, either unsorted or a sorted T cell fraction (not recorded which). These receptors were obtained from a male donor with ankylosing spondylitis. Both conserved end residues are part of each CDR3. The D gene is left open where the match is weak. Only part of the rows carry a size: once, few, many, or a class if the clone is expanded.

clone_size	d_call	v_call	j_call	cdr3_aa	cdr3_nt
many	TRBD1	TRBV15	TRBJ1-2	CATSRGTTGGPYGYTF	TGTGCCACCAGCAGAGGTACTACAGGGGGCCCCTATGGCTACACCTTC
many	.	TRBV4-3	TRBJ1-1	CASSRVGGARFGTEAFF	TGCGCCAGCAGCCGAGTTGGGGGGGCACGGTTTGGCACTGAAGCTTTCTTT
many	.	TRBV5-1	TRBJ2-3	CASSLDGRLGTDTQYF	TGCGCCAGCAGCTTGGACGGCAGGCTAGGCACAGATACGCAGTATTTT
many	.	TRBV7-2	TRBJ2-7	CASSRFRTGSYEQYF	TGTGCCAGCAGCCGTTTCAGGACCGGATCCTACGAGCAGTACTTC
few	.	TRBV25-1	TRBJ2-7	CASTPSPNYEQYF	TGTGCCAGCACCCCCTCCCCTAACTACGAGCAGTACTTC
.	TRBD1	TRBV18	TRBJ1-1	CASSVLGQKGYGFYTEAFF	TGTGCCAGCTCTGTACTGGGACAGAAAGGCTACGGGTTCTACACTGAAGCTTTCTTT
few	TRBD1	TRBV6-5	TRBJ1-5	CASGTGDQPQHF	TGTGCCAGCGGTACAGGGGATCAGCCCCAGCATTTT
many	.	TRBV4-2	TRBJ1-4	CASSHEPGHREKLFF	TGTGCCAGCAGCCATGAACCGGGACACAGGGAAAAACTGTTTTTT
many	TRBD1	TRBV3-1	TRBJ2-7	CASSQGLSGQGKYYEQYF	TGTGCCAGCAGCCAAGGACTTTCGGGACAGGGGAAATACTACGAGCAGTACTTC
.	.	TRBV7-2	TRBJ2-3	CASSSAGLRTDTQYF	TGTGCCAGCAGCTCAGCCGGACTCCGCACAGATACGCAGTATTTT
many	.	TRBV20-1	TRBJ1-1	CSARDGSHTEAFF	TGCAGTGCTAGAGATGGGAGCCATACTGAAGCTTTCTTT
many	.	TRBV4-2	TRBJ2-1	CASSSRRGGGYNEQFF	TGTGCCAGCAGCTCCAGGCGGGGCGGTGGATACAATGAGCAGTTCTTC
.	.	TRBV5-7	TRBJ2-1	CASPLGRDGDNEQFF	TGTGCCAGCCCCCTCGGAAGGGACGGGGACAATGAGCAGTTCTTC
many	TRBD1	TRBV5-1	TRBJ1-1	CASSLRVSGGTEAFF	TGCGCCAGCAGCTTGCGGGTATCAGGGGGCACTGAAGCTTTCTTT
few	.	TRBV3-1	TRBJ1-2	CASSQDSMTAGYTF	TGTGCCAGCAGCCAAGATAGTATGACTGCTGGCTACACCTTC
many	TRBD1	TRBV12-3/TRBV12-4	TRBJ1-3	CASSFTTTGSPGNTIYF	TGTGCCAGCAGTTTCACTACGACAGGGTCGCCCGGAAACACCATATATTTT
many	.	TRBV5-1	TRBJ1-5	CASSLGERNQPQHF	TGCGCCAGCAGCTTGGGGGAACGCAATCAGCCCCAGCATTTT
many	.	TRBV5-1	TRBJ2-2	CASSRGVTGELFF	TGCGCCAGCAGCCGGGGAGTGACCGGGGAGCTGTTTTTT
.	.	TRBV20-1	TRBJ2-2	CCARGGAKGTANTGELFF	TGCTGTGCTAGAGGTGGGGCGAAAGGGACCGCGAACACCGGGGAGCTGTTTTTT